The clone carrying this T cell receptor (beta chain) was observed a handful of times. The data are from a study of early T cells in non-severe SARS-CoV-2 infection. Deletions cut 4 bases from V and 8 bases from J, with 17 bases between. CDR1 is LGHDT and CDR2 is YNNKEL in the germline V gene (reference sequence). The length of the CDR3 is 14 residues. One entry per CDR3 protein, called by TCRdb with MiXCR from the 5' RACE reads. The sample has some 82,000 distinct CDR3 sequences, roughly an eighth seen once. Sequences were obtained from whole blood. This sequence joins TRBV3-1 and TRBJ1-2, with TRBD1 as a possible D gene (5 bases). The receptor comes from an adult who was a healthcare worker with PCR-confirmed SARS-CoV-2 infection or an uninfected control (not recorded which). Written as DNA, the CDR3 is TGTGCCAGCAGCCCAGGGACGCAGAACTTCGGCTACACCTTC. It yields the protein CASSPGTQNFGYTF. The entire variable domain, with the rest obtained from reference TRBV3-1 and TRBJ1-2, is as follows: DTAVSQTPKYLVTQMGNDKSIKCEQNLGHDTMYWYKQDSKKFLKIMFSYNNKELIINETVPNRFSPKSPDKAHLNLHINSLELGDSAVYFCASSPGTQNFGYTFGSGTRLTVV.